This TCR beta chain originates from a study of T-cell reconstitution after alpha-beta-depleted transplantation in children. A TCRbeta library incorporating unique molecular identifiers was prepared. A single record per CDR3 protein comes from TCRdb applying MiXCR to the PCR reads. The sample shows about 500,000 distinct CDR3 sequences, around a third of them seen only once. Germline CDR1 reads SGHTA; CDR2 reads FQGNSA. The CDR3 runs to 14 residues. Germline trimming cut 1 base from V and 9 bases from J; bases unmatched to any gene: 5. The clonotype comes from a human donor who donated a stem cell graft to a child with aplastic anemia. The rearrangement uses TRBV7-2 and TRBJ2-1; 8 bases align to TRBD2. The sequencing here drew on PBMCs from the stem cell graft donor, taken from the stem cell graft. The CDR3 sequence is CASSLVGLVGEQFF. CDR3 nucleotide sequence: TGTGCCAGCAGCTTAGTGGGACTAGTGGGTGAGCAGTTCTTC.